The clone carrying this T cell receptor (beta chain) came up a few times. What it recognizes is unknown. V gave up 0 bases and J gave up 13 bases, with 12 bases separating them. This CDR3 spans 12 amino acids. Germline V CDR1 and CDR2: MDHEN, SYDVKM. The sample originates from a study of T-cell memory formation after mild COVID-19. Across the study: There were largely donor-specific TCR clusters.

Study results and limitations: The SARS-CoV-2 specificity of second-wave clones reaching peak at day 37 remained unverified. Balance between CD4 and CD8 was seen in clones contracting day 15 to 85, and a CD4+ lean was seen in later expanders.

TCR alpha and TCR beta cDNA libraries carrying sample barcodes and UMIs came from 5'RACE with constant-segment primers. Via MiXCR, TCRdb re-called the 5' RACE reads, giving one row per CDR3 protein. The sample lists 390,000 or so distinct CDR3 sequences, roughly 15% occurring once. The specimen was PBMCs or a T cell subset sorted from them (not recorded which). The receptor's source is a man aged 18 to 29 who had mild COVID-19 (a few samples of this study predate the infection). Cell type and time point are not known. V gene TRBV28 combines with J gene TRBJ1-2; D is unresolved. CDR3 DNA: TGTGCCAGCAGTTTATGGAGTGACAATAGCACCTTC. This encodes CASSLWSDNSTF.